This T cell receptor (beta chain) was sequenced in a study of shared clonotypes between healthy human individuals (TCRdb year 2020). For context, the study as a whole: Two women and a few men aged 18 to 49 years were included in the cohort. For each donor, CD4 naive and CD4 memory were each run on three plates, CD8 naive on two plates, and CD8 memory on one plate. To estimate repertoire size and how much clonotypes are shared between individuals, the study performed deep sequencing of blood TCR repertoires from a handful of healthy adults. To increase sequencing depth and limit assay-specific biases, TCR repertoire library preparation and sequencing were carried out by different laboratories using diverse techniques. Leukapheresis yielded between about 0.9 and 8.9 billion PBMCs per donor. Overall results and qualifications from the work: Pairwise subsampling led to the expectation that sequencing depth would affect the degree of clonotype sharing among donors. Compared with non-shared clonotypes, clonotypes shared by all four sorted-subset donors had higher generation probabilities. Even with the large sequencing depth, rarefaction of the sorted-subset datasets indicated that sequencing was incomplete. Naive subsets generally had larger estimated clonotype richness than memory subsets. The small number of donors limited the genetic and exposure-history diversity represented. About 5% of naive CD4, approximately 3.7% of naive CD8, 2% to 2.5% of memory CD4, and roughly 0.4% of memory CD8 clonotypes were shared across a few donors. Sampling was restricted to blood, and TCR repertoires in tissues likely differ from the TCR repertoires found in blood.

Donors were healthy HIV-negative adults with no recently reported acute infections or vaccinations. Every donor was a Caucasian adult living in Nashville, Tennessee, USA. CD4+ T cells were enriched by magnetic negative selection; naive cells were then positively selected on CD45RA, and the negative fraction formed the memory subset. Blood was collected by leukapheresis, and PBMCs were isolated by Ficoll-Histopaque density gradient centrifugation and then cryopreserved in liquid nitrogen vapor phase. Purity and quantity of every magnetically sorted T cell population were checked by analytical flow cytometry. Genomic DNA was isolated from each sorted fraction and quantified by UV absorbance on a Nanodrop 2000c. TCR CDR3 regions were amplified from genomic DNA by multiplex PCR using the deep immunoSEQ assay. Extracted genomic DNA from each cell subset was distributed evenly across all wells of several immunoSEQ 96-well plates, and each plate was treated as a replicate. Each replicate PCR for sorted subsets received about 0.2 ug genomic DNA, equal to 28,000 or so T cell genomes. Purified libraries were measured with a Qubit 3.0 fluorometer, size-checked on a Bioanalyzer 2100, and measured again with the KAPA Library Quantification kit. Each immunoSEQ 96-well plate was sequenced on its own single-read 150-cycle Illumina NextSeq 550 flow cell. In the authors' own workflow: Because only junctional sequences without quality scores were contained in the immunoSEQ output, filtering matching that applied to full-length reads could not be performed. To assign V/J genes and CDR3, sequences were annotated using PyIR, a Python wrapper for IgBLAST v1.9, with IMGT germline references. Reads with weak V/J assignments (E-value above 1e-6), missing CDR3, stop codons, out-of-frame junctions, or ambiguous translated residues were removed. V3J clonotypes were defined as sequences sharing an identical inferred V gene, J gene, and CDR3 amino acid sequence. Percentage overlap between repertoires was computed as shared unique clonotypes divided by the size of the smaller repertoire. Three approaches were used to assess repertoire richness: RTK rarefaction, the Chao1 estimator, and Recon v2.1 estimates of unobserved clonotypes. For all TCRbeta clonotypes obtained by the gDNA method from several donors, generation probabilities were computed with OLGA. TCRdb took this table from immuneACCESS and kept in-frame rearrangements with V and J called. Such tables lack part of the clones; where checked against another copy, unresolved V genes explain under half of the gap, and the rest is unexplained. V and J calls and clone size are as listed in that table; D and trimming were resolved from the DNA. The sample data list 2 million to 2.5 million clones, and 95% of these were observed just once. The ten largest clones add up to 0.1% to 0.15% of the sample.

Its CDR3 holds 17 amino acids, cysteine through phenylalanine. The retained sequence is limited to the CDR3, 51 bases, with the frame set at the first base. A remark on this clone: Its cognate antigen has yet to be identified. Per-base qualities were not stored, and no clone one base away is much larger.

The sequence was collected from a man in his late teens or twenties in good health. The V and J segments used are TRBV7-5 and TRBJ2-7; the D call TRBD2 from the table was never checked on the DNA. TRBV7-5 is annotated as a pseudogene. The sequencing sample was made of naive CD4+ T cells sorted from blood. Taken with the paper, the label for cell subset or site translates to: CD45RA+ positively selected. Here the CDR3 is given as CARSRPTTSGSVYEQYF. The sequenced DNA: TGTGCCAGAAGCCGCCCCACGACTAGCGGGAGCGTGTACGAGCAGTACTTC.